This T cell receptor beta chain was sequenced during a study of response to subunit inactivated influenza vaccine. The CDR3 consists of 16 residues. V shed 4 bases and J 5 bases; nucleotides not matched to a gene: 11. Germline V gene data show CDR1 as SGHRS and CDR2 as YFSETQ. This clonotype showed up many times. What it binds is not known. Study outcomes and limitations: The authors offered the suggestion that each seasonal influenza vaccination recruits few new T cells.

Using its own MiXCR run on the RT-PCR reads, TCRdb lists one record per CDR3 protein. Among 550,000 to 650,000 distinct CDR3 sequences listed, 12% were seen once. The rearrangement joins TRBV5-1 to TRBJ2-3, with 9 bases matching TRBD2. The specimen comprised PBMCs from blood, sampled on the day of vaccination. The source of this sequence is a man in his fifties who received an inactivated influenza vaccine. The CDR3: CASSPTGTSRGDTQYF. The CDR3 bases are TGCGCCAGCAGCCCGACTGGGACTAGCCGGGGAGATACGCAGTATTTT.